A selection of T cell receptor beta chains follows, all from one sample in a study of cytomegalovirus exposure and HLA in healthy donors. The data were produced by immunoSEQ multiplex PCR, yet TCRdb's version contains in-frame clones alone and is incomplete. This table has under 250,000 clones, 80% to 95% appearing once. The sample taken for sequencing was PBMCs. Receptor source: a woman aged 18-29 years in good health and CMV-seronegative. The CDR3 runs from the conserved cysteine through the conserved F or W. The D gene is left open where the match is weak. Not all rows give a size; the values are once, few, many and, for expanded clones, a class.

j_gene: TRBJ2-7; abundance: .; d_gene: TRBD1; v_gene: TRBV25-1; CDR3aa: CASSEGDSRSYEQYF; CDR3nt: TGTGCCAGCAGTGAAGGGGACAGCCGTTCCTACGAGCAGTACTTC
j_gene: TRBJ2-7; abundance: .; d_gene: TRBD2; v_gene: TRBV7-7; CDR3aa: CASSPRPAGTFSYEQYF; CDR3nt: TGTGCCAGCAGCCCCCGTCCAGCGGGAACATTCTCCTACGAGCAGTACTTC
j_gene: TRBJ1-3; abundance: .; d_gene: TRBD1; v_gene: TRBV6-7; CDR3aa: CASTRTGVSGNTIYF; CDR3nt: TGTGCCAGCACCCGGACAGGGGTCTCTGGAAACACCATATATTTT
j_gene: TRBJ2-6; abundance: .; d_gene: .; v_gene: TRBV7-2; CDR3aa: CASSLDIFGAGANVLTF; CDR3nt: TGTGCCAGCAGCTTAGATATTTTCGGGGCTGGGGCCAACGTCCTGACTTTC
j_gene: TRBJ2-7; abundance: .; d_gene: TRBD2; v_gene: TRBV30; CDR3aa: CAGTNEYEQYF; CDR3nt: TGTGCCGGGACTAACGAATACGAGCAGTACTTC
j_gene: TRBJ2-7; abundance: .; d_gene: TRBD1; v_gene: TRBV5-5; CDR3aa: CASSSRRGQGHEQYF; CDR3nt: TGTGCCAGCAGCAGTCGGAGGGGACAGGGACACGAGCAGTACTTC
j_gene: TRBJ1-2; abundance: .; d_gene: TRBD1; v_gene: TRBV29-1; CDR3aa: CSAPGQGSGNGYTF; CDR3nt: TGCAGCGCCCCGGGACAGGGAAGTGGGAATGGCTACACCTTC
j_gene: TRBJ1-1; abundance: once; d_gene: .; v_gene: TRBV6-5; CDR3aa: CASSFGRDTEAFF; CDR3nt: TGTGCCAGCAGTTTTGGGAGGGACACTGAAGCTTTCTTT
j_gene: TRBJ2-7; abundance: .; d_gene: .; v_gene: TRBV4-1; CDR3aa: CASSQDQETDYEQYF; CDR3nt: TGCGCCAGCAGCCAAGACCAGGAGACAGACTACGAGCAGTACTTC
j_gene: TRBJ2-2; abundance: .; d_gene: TRBD1; v_gene: TRBV5-1; CDR3aa: CASSLVGQSTGELFF; CDR3nt: TGCGCCAGCAGCTTGGTGGGACAGTCAACCGGGGAGCTGTTTTTT
j_gene: TRBJ2-5; abundance: .; d_gene: TRBD2; v_gene: TRBV2; CDR3aa: CASSEALAVETQYF; CDR3nt: TGTGCCAGCAGTGAAGCGCTAGCGGTAGAGACCCAGTACTTC
j_gene: TRBJ1-1; abundance: .; d_gene: .; v_gene: TRBV6-5; CDR3aa: CASSDQVTHRGAFF; CDR3nt: TGTGCCAGCAGTGACCAGGTGACACACCGAGGGGCTTTCTTT
j_gene: TRBJ1-6; abundance: .; d_gene: .; v_gene: TRBV19; CDR3aa: CASSLSLNSPLHF; CDR3nt: TGTGCCAGTAGTCTTAGCCTGAATTCACCCCTCCACTTT
j_gene: TRBJ2-1; abundance: .; d_gene: TRBD2; v_gene: TRBV5-1; CDR3aa: CASSPGLAGIYNEQFF; CDR3nt: TGCGCCAGCAGCCCCGGACTAGCGGGGATTTACAATGAGCAGTTCTTC
j_gene: TRBJ2-7; abundance: .; d_gene: TRBD1; v_gene: TRBV2; CDR3aa: CASSDRGRYEQYF; CDR3nt: TGTGCCAGCAGTGACAGGGGGCGATACGAGCAGTACTTC
j_gene: TRBJ1-1; abundance: .; d_gene: .; v_gene: TRBV12-5; CDR3aa: CAFREGGNTEAFF; CDR3nt: TGTGCCTTTAGGGAGGGGGGAAACACTGAAGCTTTCTTT
j_gene: TRBJ2-7; abundance: .; d_gene: .; v_gene: TRBV5-8; CDR3aa: CASSFRTTSYEQYF; CDR3nt: TGTGCCAGCAGCTTTAGGACAACCTCCTACGAGCAGTACTTC
j_gene: TRBJ1-1; abundance: once; d_gene: .; v_gene: TRBV6-5; CDR3aa: CASSYTTETEAFF; CDR3nt: TGTGCCAGCAGTTACACGACAGAGACTGAAGCTTTCTTT
j_gene: TRBJ2-1; abundance: .; d_gene: TRBD2; v_gene: TRBV19; CDR3aa: CASSIERPGRGRNEQFF; CDR3nt: TGTGCCAGTAGTATAGAGAGGCCTGGGAGGGGTCGAAATGAGCAGTTCTTC
j_gene: TRBJ1-2; abundance: .; d_gene: .; v_gene: TRBV10-1; CDR3aa: CASSGASYGYTF; CDR3nt: TGCGCCAGCAGTGGGGCGTCTTATGGCTACACCTTC
j_gene: TRBJ1-1; abundance: .; d_gene: TRBD1; v_gene: TRBV9; CDR3aa: CASSASQGVGTEAFF; CDR3nt: TGTGCCAGCAGCGCCTCTCAGGGGGTAGGGACTGAAGCTTTCTTT
j_gene: TRBJ2-7; abundance: .; d_gene: TRBD1; v_gene: TRBV11-1; CDR3aa: CASSSPGQVYEQYF; CDR3nt: TGTGCCAGCAGCTCCCCGGGACAGGTCTACGAGCAGTACTTC
j_gene: TRBJ1-6; abundance: once; d_gene: .; v_gene: TRBV27; CDR3aa: CASTPTGRANSPLHF; CDR3nt: TGTGCCAGCACTCCGACGGGGAGAGCAAATTCACCCCTCCACTTT
j_gene: TRBJ2-1; abundance: .; d_gene: TRBD1; v_gene: TRBV27; CDR3aa: CASSSRDRGNNEQFF; CDR3nt: TGTGCCAGCAGTTCACGGGACAGGGGTAACAATGAGCAGTTCTTC
j_gene: TRBJ2-1; abundance: .; d_gene: .; v_gene: TRBV30; CDR3aa: CAWSVSVRDPVSERGEQFF; CDR3nt: TGTGCCTGGAGTGTTTCAGTGCGGGATCCCGTCTCGGAGAGAGGTGAGCAGTTCTTC
j_gene: TRBJ2-1; abundance: .; d_gene: .; v_gene: TRBV5-1; CDR3aa: CASSLKSGEPRYNEQFF; CDR3nt: TGCGCCAGCAGCTTGAAGTCCGGGGAACCGCGGTACAATGAGCAGTTCTTC
j_gene: TRBJ1-2; abundance: .; d_gene: .; v_gene: TRBV19; CDR3aa: CASSIAAEPNYGYTF; CDR3nt: TGTGCCAGTAGTATTGCGGCGGAACCTAACTATGGCTACACCTTC
j_gene: TRBJ1-5; abundance: .; d_gene: TRBD1; v_gene: TRBV6-1; CDR3aa: CASSQGVYSNQPQHF; CDR3nt: TGTGCCAGCAGCCAGGGGGTATATAGCAATCAGCCCCAGCATTTT
j_gene: TRBJ2-1; abundance: .; d_gene: .; v_gene: TRBV5-4; CDR3aa: CASSSQTGAYNEQFF; CDR3nt: TGTGCCAGCAGCAGTCAAACGGGGGCCTACAATGAGCAGTTCTTC
j_gene: TRBJ1-1; abundance: .; d_gene: .; v_gene: TRBV6-5; CDR3aa: CASSLQLNTEAFF; CDR3nt: TGTGCCAGCAGCCTACAGTTGAACACTGAAGCTTTCTTT
j_gene: TRBJ1-1; abundance: .; d_gene: .; v_gene: TRBV27; CDR3aa: CASSFRGLNTEAFF; CDR3nt: TGTGCCAGCAGTTTTAGGGGATTGAACACTGAAGCTTTCTTT
j_gene: TRBJ1-5; abundance: .; d_gene: TRBD1; v_gene: TRBV6-1; CDR3aa: CASSEKTQRGLHSNQPQHF; CDR3nt: TGTGCCAGCAGTGAAAAAACACAGAGGGGGCTGCATAGCAATCAGCCCCAGCATTTT
j_gene: TRBJ1-1; abundance: .; d_gene: TRBD1; v_gene: TRBV9; CDR3aa: CASSVGQGNTEAFF; CDR3nt: TGTGCCAGCAGCGTAGGACAGGGAAACACTGAAGCTTTCTTT
j_gene: TRBJ2-5; abundance: .; d_gene: TRBD1; v_gene: TRBV19; CDR3aa: CASSLPGQQETQYF; CDR3nt: TGTGCCAGTAGTCTACCGGGACAGCAAGAGACCCAGTACTTC